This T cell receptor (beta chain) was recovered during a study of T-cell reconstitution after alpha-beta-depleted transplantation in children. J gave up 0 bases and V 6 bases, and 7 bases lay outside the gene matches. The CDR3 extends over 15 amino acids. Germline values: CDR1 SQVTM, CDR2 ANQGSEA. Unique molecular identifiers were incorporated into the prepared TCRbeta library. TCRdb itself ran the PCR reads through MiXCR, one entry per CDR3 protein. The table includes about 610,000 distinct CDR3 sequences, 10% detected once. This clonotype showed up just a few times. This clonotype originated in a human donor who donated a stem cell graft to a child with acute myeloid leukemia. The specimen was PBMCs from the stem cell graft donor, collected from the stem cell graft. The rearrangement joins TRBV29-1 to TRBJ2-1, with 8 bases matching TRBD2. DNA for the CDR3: TGCAGCGTGACGACGAGCGGGAGCTCCTACAATGAGCAGTTCTTC. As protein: CSVTTSGSSYNEQFF.